The 22 T cell receptor beta chains reported below all come from one sample, sequenced in a study of tumor-infiltrating lymphocytes in primary liver carcinoma. Between roughly 18 and 30 mg of unsorted bulk tissue served as the source from which RNA and DNA were co-extracted. Starting material of 500 to 600 ng total RNA yielded TCR beta cDNA via a constant-region primer. Slightly modified ARM-PCR, run as three nested multiplex PCR rounds, produced the TCR beta libraries. The first two PCR rounds used TRBV1-TRBV30 primers with a Cbeta primer, roughly 10 cycles each. In TCRdb, the multiplex PCR reads were re-called with MiXCR into one record per CDR3 protein. The sample holds about 35,000 distinct CDR3 sequences, just under 75% seen once. Sequencing was carried out using liver tumor tissue from sampling region 4. The subset: tumor region T4, right-lateral pole. The source is a man aged 40-50 years with primary liver carcinoma and hepatitis B virus infection.

Concerning this clonotype itself: One end of the junction is discordant with germline, which a read error may explain. The chain employs TRBV6-2 or TRBV6-3 and TRBJ2-7; D is uncertain. The CDR3 extends over 13 amino acids. Germline CDR1 is MNHEY and CDR2 is SVGEGT. CDR3 nucleotide sequence: TGTGTCAGCATCTACGAGGTACCCTACGGGCAGTACTTC. This sequence encodes CVSIYEVPYGQYF.

The chain recombines TRBV13 with TRBJ2-7; D not resolved. Germline CDR1 and CDR2: PRHDT and FYEKMQ (reference sequence). V was shortened by 5 bases and J by 9 bases, with 11 bases between the two germline ends. CDR3 length equals 11 residues. The CDR3 DNA follows: TGTGCCAGCAGCCGCTCCTACATGCAGTACTTC. Protein: CASSRSYMQYF.

V gene TRBV30 combines with J gene TRBJ2-2, with D unclear. Looked up from germline, CDR1 is GTSNPN and CDR2 is SVGIG (reference sequence). This CDR3 has 15 residues. The V end lost 4 bases, the J end lost 4 bases, and 16 bases lay between the germline ends. Written as DNA, the CDR3 is TGTGCCTGGAATTGGCTAGTGAGAGGCACCGGGGAGCTGTTTTTT. Protein sequence: CAWNWLVRGTGELFF.

Notes on this clonotype: A much larger clone is a single base away; this may be a read error. J is TRBJ2-1 and V is TRBV9; the D gene is possibly TRBD1 (5 bases). V lost 3 bases, J lost 9 bases, and 19 bases lay in between. The CDR3 is 15 amino acids. The germline V gene has CDR1 SGDLS and CDR2 YYNGEE. CDR3: CASSAHVRGMSEQFF. The CDR3, as DNA: TGTGCCAGCAGCGCCCACGTAAGGGGCATGAGTGAGCAGTTCTTC.

In regard to this clonotype: One end of the junction is discordant with germline, which a read error may explain. The J gene is TRBJ2-3, the V gene TRBV5-4; tentatively, D is TRBD2 (6 bases). Germline V gene data show CDR1 as SGHNT and CDR2 as YYREEE (reference sequence). The CDR3 is 16 residues long. The CDR3 sequence is CASSLLAGGPPDTHYF. Written as DNA, the CDR3 is TGTGCCAGCAGCTTGCTCGCTGGAGGGCCCCCAGATACGCATTATTTT.

A single count supports this clonotype. A read error may produce the germline difference seen at one junction end. The V call is TRBV4-3, the J call TRBJ2-7; D gene unclear. The CDR3 has 13 amino acids. CDR1 is LGHNA, CDR2 YSLEER, per germline. DNA for the CDR3: TGCGCCAGTAGCCAAACAGTTTCCTACGATCAGTACTTC. It encodes CASSQTVSYDQYF.

This clonotype was counted ten times or more. The rearrangement uses TRBV5-6 and TRBJ2-6; the D is unclear. The CDR3 runs to 11 residues. Germline V lookup: CDR1 SGHDT, CDR2 YYEEEE. The V and J ends lost 3 bases and 12 bases respectively, with 7 bases between them. The CDR3 region has the DNA TGTGCCAGCAGCTCCGTGGGCGTCCTGACTTTC. This sequence encodes CASSSVGVLTF.

This clonotype has more than one count but fewer than ten. The V call is TRBV4-3, the J call TRBJ2-2; unclear D gene. V was clipped by 2 bases and J by 0 bases, with 16 bases between them. The CDR3 totals 18 residues. Germline CDR1 is LGHNA and CDR2 is YSLEER. The CDR3 protein is CASSQTTGRHTNTGELFF. In DNA form, the CDR3 reads TGCGCCAGCAGCCAAACCACTGGCAGACATACGAACACCGGGGAGCTGTTTTTT.

This clonotype appeared a single time. The chain couples TRBV5-4 to TRBJ2-7; 7 nucleotides align to TRBD1. The ends lost 3 bases at V and 6 bases at J; junction bases unmatched: 12. This CDR3 has 15 residues. Germline CDR1 and CDR2: SGHNT and YYREEE (reference sequence). The CDR3 coding sequence is TGTGCCAGCAGCTCTAGGACAGGCGCGAGTGGCGAGCAGTACTTC. Protein product: CASSSRTGASGEQYF.

V usage is TRBV28 and J usage is TRBJ2-3; no clear D gene. The CDR3 length is 14 residues. V shed 3 bases and J shed 2 bases, with 9 bases lying between them. The V gene's germline CDR1 is MDHEN and CDR2 SYDVKM. The CDR3 loop is CASSLHQDTDTQYF. Here the CDR3 DNA reads TGTGCCAGCAGTTTGCATCAGGACACAGATACGCAGTATTTT.

The chain combines TRBV7-9 with TRBJ2-5; TRBD1 matches 8 bases. V lost 8 bases, J lost 5 bases, and 19 bases stayed unmatched. The CDR3 sequence is 17 residues long. Germline CDR1 SEHNR, CDR2 FQNEAQ (reference sequence). The CDR3 loop is CASGLSDRGSNRETQYF. The DNA for the CDR3 is TGTGCCAGCGGCCTATCCGACAGGGGCTCAAATCGGGAGACCCAGTACTTC.

The chain joins TRBV11-1 to TRBJ2-1, with D unresolved. The CDR3 runs to 14 residues. The germline CDR1 and CDR2 sequences are SGHAT and FQDESV (reference sequence). CDR3 DNA sequence: TGTACCTGCAGATTAGGCGTCTCGAACAATGAGCAGTTCTTC. It codes for CTCRLGVSNNEQFF.

Points on this clonotype: This CDR3 fails to terminate in the conserved phenylalanine or tryptophan, so it likely reflects a read error. The V gene is TRBV29-1, the J gene TRBJ2-1; D possibly corresponds to TRBD2 (5 bases). Germline V gene data show CDR1 as SQVTM and CDR2 as ANQGSEA. The CDR3 has 14 amino acids. V gave up 3 bases and J gave up 3 bases, with 12 bases separating them. CDR3 loop: CSVDQVGNYNEQFS. The DNA of the CDR3 is TGCAGCGTTGATCAGGTCGGGAACTACAATGAGCAGTTCTCC.

CDR3 amino acids: CASSPGTGAQEQYF. The CDR3 DNA is TGTGCCAGCAGCCCGGGGACAGGGGCCCAGGAACAGTACTTC. The J gene is TRBJ2-7, the V gene TRBV7-9; 10 nucleotides align to TRBD1. CDR3 length: 14 residues. Trimming removed 5 bases from V and 10 bases from J; junction bases left unmatched: 11. The germline CDR1 and CDR2 sequences are SEHNR and FQNEAQ (reference sequence).

For this clonotype: This CDR3 fails to terminate in the conserved phenylalanine or tryptophan, so it likely reflects a read error. The rearrangement joins TRBV6-1 to TRBJ2-7, with TRBD1 matching 8 bases. This CDR3 has 14 amino acids. In germline, CDR1 is MNHNS, CDR2 SASEGT. The V segment lost 5 bases and the J segment 5 bases; nucleotides outside the gene matches: 8. In DNA form, the CDR3 reads TGTGCCAGCAGTACCGGGACAGGACCCCACGAGCAGTACTCC. Amino acid sequence: CASSTGTGPHEQYS.

Turning to this clonotype: A read error may produce the germline difference seen at one junction end. The CDR3 loop is CASRPSSEYNKQFF. DNA for the CDR3: TGCGCCAGCAGGCCCTCTAGCGAATACAATAAGCAGTTCTTC. The chain couples TRBV5-1 to TRBJ2-1, with D tentatively TRBD2 (6 bases). This CDR3 is 14 amino acids long. CDR1 SGHRS and CDR2 YFSETQ come from the germline V gene.

V gene TRBV6-5 combines with J gene TRBJ2-1, with TRBD2 matching over 8 bases. Germline trimming cut 2 bases from V and 16 bases from J; bases unmatched to any gene: 19. Germline assignment: CDR1 MNHEY and CDR2 SVGAGI. The CDR3 extends over 16 amino acids. CDR3 in amino acids: CASSYDGIAGINEYFF. The CDR3 nucleotides read TGTGCCAGCAGTTACGATGGGATAGCGGGGATCAATGAGTACTTCTTC.

This clonotype was seen many times. This sequence joins TRBV18 and TRBJ1-6, with TRBD1 as a possible D gene (5 bases). CDR3 length: 15 residues. Per germline, CDR1 KGHSH and CDR2 LQKENI. The ends were cut back, 4 bases at V and 6 bases at J, with 13 bases in the middle. CDR3 residues: CASSLSGPINSPLHF. Written as DNA, the CDR3 is TGTGCCAGCTCACTCTCGGGACCGATTAATTCACCCCTCCACTTT. The complete variable domain, with remaining parts taken from reference TRBV18 and TRBJ1-6, reads NAGVMQNPRHLVRRRGQEARLRCSPMKGHSHVYWYRQLPEEGLKFMVYLQKENIIDESGMPKERFSAEFPKEGPSILRIQQVVRGDSAAYFCASSLSGPINSPLHFGNGTRLTVT.

In DNA, the CDR3 is TGTGCCAGCAGTTTCCGGAATAATCTTAGTTACACCTTC. Amino acids: CASSFRNNLSYTF. J is TRBJ1-2 and V is TRBV28; no reliable D call. Germline V lookup: CDR1 MDHEN, CDR2 SYDVKM. The CDR3 loop spans 13 amino acids. The V end was cut by 3 bases, the J end by 11 bases, with 16 bases between.

For this clonotype: A read error is likely, as this CDR3 ends without the conserved phenylalanine or tryptophan. No DNA is shown, since the ends of the CDR3 on it are uncertain; the CDR3 is the one TCRdb lists. The chain combines TRBV6-1 with TRBJ2-3; TRBD2 was called by the table and not checked on the DNA. Termini included, the CDR3 measures 14 amino acids. Germline loops: CDR1 MNHNS, CDR2 SASEGT. This CDR3 reads CASSEGLGPDMHYL.

With respect to this clonotype: One end of the junction does not line up with germline, which may come from a read error. V usage is TRBV5-4 and J usage is TRBJ2-1, with 13 bases identical to TRBD2. The CDR3 is 17 residues long. CDR1 is SGHNT and CDR2 is YYREEE in the germline V gene (reference sequence). The CDR3 DNA reads TGTGCCAGCAGCCTCGCGACTAGCGGGAGGCTCTACAATAAGCAGCTTTTC. Translation gives CASSLATSGRLYNKQLF.

About this clonotype itself: One junction end does not reproduce the germline sequence, and a read error may be involved. The V and J genes are TRBV5-1 and TRBJ2-3; tentatively, D is TRBD1 (5 bases). The CDR3 is made up of 14 amino acids. Germline CDR1 and CDR2: SGHRS and YFSETQ. Here the CDR3 DNA reads TGTGCCAACAGCTTTAATGACAGTCCTGATACGCAGTATTTT. Its translation is CANSFNDSPDTQYF.